Sequencing of this TCR beta chain was carried out in a study of T cell repertoires in cytomegalovirus infection. Overall study: CMV infection and matching HLA type were both indicated by public TCR beta signatures.

TCRdb re-called the reads with MiXCR, one entry per CDR3 protein. The profile covers 250,000 to 300,000 distinct CDR3 sequences, with over 15% appearing a single time and around 43% taken by the ten largest. The CDR3 is 16 residues long. With 5 bases removed from V and 0 bases from J, the gap between germline ends came to 13 bases. In germline, CDR1 is SGHVS, CDR2 FNYEAQ. Findings of the study overall: Accumulated public TCR beta family frequency recognized individuals carrying CMV together with the relevant HLA. Clonotype analysis showed dominance of the ex vivo response by HLA-C-restricted CMV-specific TCR beta clonotypes.

Many counts were recorded for this clonotype. Antigen specificity is unknown. The sequenced material came from CD8+ T cells from PBMCs. The receptor was derived from a human donor in good health (CMV status not recorded). Some clones in this sample may be carry-over from other donors' samples. This chain joins TRBV7-6 and TRBJ2-2, with D possibly being TRBD2 (6 bases). As DNA, the CDR3 is TGTGCCAGCAGCCACCGATCGGGGGCGAACACCGGGGAGCTGTTTTTT. Protein: CASSHRSGANTGELFF.